A selection of T cell receptor beta chains follows, all from one sample in a study of blood T cell repertoires in COVID-19. The repertoire was sequenced with immunoSEQ multiplex PCR; TCRdb's copy has only in-frame clones and lacks some. Here the sample spans a few hundred thousand clones, approximately 92% being singletons. The sequencing sample was made of PBMCs or T cells enriched from blood (not recorded which). The receptors were gathered from a woman aged 18-29 years who had recovered from COVID-19. Each CDR3 is given with its conserved first and last residue. A D gene is named only where the DNA matches it firmly.

d_call j_call v_call cdr3_aa
TRBD1 TRBJ1-1 TRBV5-4 CASSKPGGITNTEAFF
NA TRBJ1-3 TRBV3-1/TRBV3-2 CASSLIKGAGNTIYF
NA TRBJ2-1 TRBV14 CASSQDFNEQFF
TRBD1 TRBJ2-3 TRBV18 CASSPDRGTDTQYF
NA TRBJ2-7 TRBV10-3 CAISFTNNEQYF
TRBD1 TRBJ1-4 TRBV14 CASSLPGQGREKLFF
NA TRBJ1-2 TRBV15 CATSREAPGHTSNYGYTF
NA TRBJ1-5 TRBV10-3 CATMSGDNYSNQPQHF
NA TRBJ2-7 TRBV5-1 CASSLEGYEQYF
TRBD2 TRBJ2-6 TRBV4-2 CASSQYELAGHSGANVLTF
NA TRBJ2-2 TRBV14 CASSQDTLNTGELFF
TRBD2 TRBJ2-3 TRBV27 CASRGLAGGNTDTQYF
TRBD2 TRBJ2-1 TRBV10-3 CAISTPGPTGGGYNEQFF
NA TRBJ2-7 TRBV14 CASNPVGGVDEQYF
NA TRBJ1-1 TRBV9 CASSGGHWNEAFF
NA TRBJ2-3 TRBV3-1/TRBV3-2 CASSQPQGGPDTQYF
TRBD2 TRBJ2-2 TRBV5-8 CASSLLTTSGGSGELFF
NA TRBJ1-1 TRBV19 CASSTTFTGTQAFF
TRBD2 TRBJ2-1 TRBV5-6 CASSSGPGLAGGHEQFF
NA TRBJ1-1 TRBV27 CASSFHQGEAFF
NA TRBJ1-2 TRBV5-1 CASSIGEYPYGYTF
TRBD1 TRBJ2-5 TRBV4-1 CASSQAGTAKETQYF
TRBD1 TRBJ1-2 TRBV5-6 CASSYEHITGVNGYTF
NA TRBJ2-7 TRBV15 CATSRAGALYEQYF
TRBD1 TRBJ2-2 TRBV27 CASSHRGRATGELFF
NA TRBJ1-2 TRBV5-5 CASSLDGGGNYGYTF
TRBD1 TRBJ1-2 TRBV6-1 CASSEGDSLSHGYTF
TRBD1 TRBJ2-7 TRBV4-1 CASSQEGGTGTHEQYF
TRBD2 TRBJ2-1 TRBV6-4 CASSDWGTSGLNEQFF